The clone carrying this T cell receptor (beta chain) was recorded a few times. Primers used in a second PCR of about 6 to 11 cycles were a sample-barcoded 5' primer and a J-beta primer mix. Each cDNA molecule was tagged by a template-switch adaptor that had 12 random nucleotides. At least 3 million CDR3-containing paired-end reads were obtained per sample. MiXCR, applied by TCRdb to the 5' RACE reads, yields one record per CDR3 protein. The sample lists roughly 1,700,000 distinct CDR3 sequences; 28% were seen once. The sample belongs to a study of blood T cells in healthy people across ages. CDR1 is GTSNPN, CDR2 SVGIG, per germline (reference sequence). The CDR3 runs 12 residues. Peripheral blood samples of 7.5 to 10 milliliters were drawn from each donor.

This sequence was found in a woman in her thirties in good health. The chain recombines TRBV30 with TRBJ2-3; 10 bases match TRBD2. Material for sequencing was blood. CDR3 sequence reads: CAIAGGPDTQYF. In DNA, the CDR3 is TGTGCTATAGCGGGGGGCCCAGATACGCAGTATTTT.